One sample yielded the 22 T cell receptor beta chains listed below, sequenced in a study of CD4 T cells in relation to SARS-CoV-2 and coronaviruses (dated by TCRdb to about 2021). Their recognized antigens are unknown. The library was made by the immunoSEQ multiplex PCR assay. Drawn from immuneACCESS, this table holds only the in-frame rearrangements with V and J called that TCRdb kept. Clones are partly lost; checked studies trace under half to an unresolved V gene and leave the rest unexplained. The sample table records some 40,000 clones; over 75% of these occur just once. The top ten clones comprise roughly 22% of the sample. The sample taken for sequencing was memory CD4+ T cells from PBMCs, cultured in vitro. In the paper's terms, the cell subset or site label means: memory (non-naive) CD4+ T cells. These receptors came from an adult with COVID-19.

The V and J genes are TRBV5-1 and TRBJ1-3; 9 bases are shared with TRBD1. Germline V gene lookup returns CDR1 SGHRS and CDR2 YFSETQ. The CDR3 consists of 15 residues. Trimming took 5 bases from V and 0 from J; bases not matched to a gene: 3. CDR3 sequence (DNA): TGCGCCAGCAGTCCGACAGGGGGCTCTGGAAACACCATATATTTT. The encoded protein is CASSPTGGSGNTIYF.

This clone was seen only a few times. CDR3 sequence reads: CASSPGTGQETQYF. Here the CDR3 DNA reads TGTGCCAGCAGTCCAGGGACTGGCCAAGAGACCCAGTACTTC. The chain is built from TRBV6-2 or TRBV6-3 and TRBJ2-5, with a possible D match to TRBD2 (6 bases). The CDR3 loop spans 14 amino acids. With 5 bases removed from V and 1 base from J, the gap between germline ends came to 11 bases. The germline gives CDR1 MNHEY, CDR2 SVGEGT.

The V call is TRBV18, the J call TRBJ2-3; tentative D call: TRBD1 (5 bases). Trimming removed 4 bases from V and 1 base from J, with 15 bases in between. This CDR3 contains 16 residues. Germline V CDR1 and CDR2: KGHSH, LQKENI. This CDR3 is CASSQSTEPGTDTQYF. The DNA of the CDR3 is TGTGCCAGCTCACAATCGACAGAACCCGGCACAGATACGCAGTATTTT.

The chain couples TRBV18 to TRBJ2-3, with D unclear. This CDR3 spans 14 amino acids. Germline V CDR1 and CDR2: KGHSH, LQKENI. V dropped 6 bases and J dropped 0 bases, with 10 bases sitting between them. CDR3 nucleotides: TGTGCCAGCTCTCAGACCCTAAGCACAGATACGCAGTATTTT. As protein: CASSQTLSTDTQYF.

This chain connects TRBV19 to TRBJ1-1, with 8 bases lining up with TRBD1. CDR1 is LNHDA and CDR2 is SQIVND in the germline V gene (reference sequence). The CDR3 has 16 amino acids. The junction had 7 bases not matched to a gene; V was cut back by 3 bases and J by 1 base. CDR3 protein: CASSIQGAPTNTEAFF. DNA for the CDR3: TGTGCCAGTAGTATCCAGGGGGCACCGACGAACACTGAAGCTTTCTTT.

The chain carries TRBV9 and TRBJ1-1; 7 bases line up with TRBD1. The length of the CDR3 is 17 residues. CDR1 and CDR2 (germline): SGDLS, YYNGEE. J was trimmed by 1 base and V by 4 bases; bases with no gene match: 13. As DNA, the CDR3 is TGTGCCAGCAGCCCCCGGCGGGACAGTAAGCCGAACACTGAAGCTTTCTTT. It yields the protein CASSPRRDSKPNTEAFF.

The genes are TRBV18 and TRBJ2-3; no clear D gene. The germline V gene encodes CDR1 KGHSH and CDR2 LQKENI. The CDR3 runs 15 residues. Trimming stripped 9 bases from V and 2 bases from J, with 18 bases between. CDR3 residues: CASQPFQWDTDTQYF. The CDR3 nucleotides read TGTGCCAGTCAACCCTTTCAGTGGGACACAGATACGCAGTATTTT. The whole variable domain, remainder taken from reference TRBV18 and TRBJ2-3, is NAGVMQNPRHLVRRRGQEARLRCSPMKGHSHVYWYRQLPEEGLKFMVYLQKENIIDESGMPKERFSAEFPKEGPSILRIQQVVRGDSAAYFCASQPFQWDTDTQYFGPGTRLTVL.

The J gene is TRBJ1-1, the V gene TRBV10-3; D unclear. The ends were cut back, 4 bases at V and 1 base at J, with 10 bases in the middle. Per the germline V gene, CDR1 is ENHRY and CDR2 is SYGVKD. There are 14 residues in the CDR3. CDR3 sequence (DNA): TGTGCCATCAGTGCTTCAGGTTCGAACACTGAAGCTTTCTTT. It codes for CAISASGSNTEAFF.

The chain carries TRBV5-1 and TRBJ2-5; TRBD2 matches 13 bases. CDR3 length: 15 residues. V was clipped by 6 bases and J by 4 bases; unmatched bases: 6. Germline lookup yields CDR1 SGHRS and CDR2 YFSETQ. DNA of the CDR3: TGCGCCAGCAACCGACTAGCGGGAGGAGTAGAGACCCAGTACTTC. Residues: CASNRLAGGVETQYF.

V and J are TRBV30 and TRBJ2-7; D is unresolved. This CDR3 spans 13 amino acids. Germline V gene data show CDR1 as GTSNPN and CDR2 as SVGIG (reference sequence). Trimming stripped 3 bases from V and 3 bases from J, with 12 bases between. The CDR3 DNA reads TGTGCCTGGAGAGGCCGGCAGCACTACGAGCAGTACTTC. Translating it yields CAWRGRQHYEQYF.

The chain recombines TRBV27 with TRBJ2-5; TRBD2 matches 8 bases. CDR3 length: 15 residues. J was trimmed by 1 base and V by 6 bases; bases with no gene match: 7. The germline V gene encodes CDR1 MNHEY and CDR2 SMNVEV (reference sequence). DNA for the CDR3: TGTGCCAGCAGCCGTGATCTAGCGGGCCAAGAGACCCAGTACTTC. It yields the protein CASSRDLAGQETQYF.

The V call is TRBV2, the J call TRBJ2-5; D is unresolved. V dropped 3 bases and J dropped 5 bases, with 13 bases sitting between them. Germline V CDR1 and CDR2: SNHLY, FYNNEI. The CDR3 spans 14 residues. The CDR3 loop is CASSDLGFRETQYF. CDR3 coding DNA: TGTGCCAGCAGTGATCTAGGGTTTCGGGAGACCCAGTACTTC.

This chain connects TRBV19 to TRBJ2-7; TRBD2 matches at 12 bases. From germline, CDR1 is LNHDA and CDR2 SQIVND (reference sequence). V lost 5 bases, J lost 7 bases, and 12 bases stayed unmatched. CDR3 size: 16 residues. This CDR3 reads CASSLGLAGTNDEQYF. In DNA, the CDR3 is TGTGCCAGTAGTCTTGGACTAGCGGGGACTAACGATGAGCAGTACTTC.

The chain employs TRBV6-5 and TRBJ2-3, with 7 bases lining up with TRBD2. This CDR3 is built from 14 residues. J gave up 2 bases and V 2 bases, and 1 base lay outside the gene matches. CDR1 MNHEY and CDR2 SVGAGI come from the germline V gene. Here the CDR3 DNA reads TGTGCCAGCAGTTACGCGGGAGACACAGATACGCAGTATTTT. This codes for CASSYAGDTDTQYF.

The chain recombines TRBV11-2 with TRBJ2-5; D unclear. V was shortened by 0 bases and J by 5 bases, with 7 bases between the two germline ends. CDR3 length: 13 residues. Germline V CDR1 and CDR2: SGHAT, FQNNGV. For the CDR3, the DNA is TGTGCCAGCAGCTTAGATCTTCAGGAGACCCAGTACTTC. Its protein product is CASSLDLQETQYF.

The chain joins TRBV28 to TRBJ1-3, with D unresolved. This CDR3 is 14 amino acids long. Germline CDR1 MDHEN, CDR2 SYDVKM. The V end lost 1 base, the J end lost 0 bases, and 4 bases lay between the germline ends. Written as DNA, the CDR3 is TGTGCCAGCAGTTTATTTAACTCTGGAAACACCATATATTTT. This gives the protein CASSLFNSGNTIYF.

This clone has just one count. The chain recombines TRBV19 with TRBJ2-3; 7 bases line up with TRBD2. The germline gives CDR1 LNHDA, CDR2 SQIVND (reference sequence). Trimming cost V 3 bases and J 7 bases; bases outside gene matches: 13. There are 16 residues in the CDR3. In DNA, the CDR3 is TGTGCCAGTAGTATTATGCAGGGCGGGAGAGCAAATACGCAGTATTTT. Protein sequence: CASSIMQGGRANTQYF. Drawing the rest from reference TRBV19 and TRBJ2-3, the complete variable domain is DGGITQSPKYLFRKEGQNVTLSCEQNLNHDAMYWYRQDPGQGLRLIYYSQIVNDFQKGDIAEGYSVSREKKESFPLTVTSAQKNPTAFYLCASSIMQGGRANTQYFGPGTRLTVL.

V gene TRBV2 combines with J gene TRBJ2-5; D gene unclear. Per the germline V gene, CDR1 is SNHLY and CDR2 is FYNNEI. The CDR3 is made up of 11 amino acids. Trimming shortened V by 7 bases and J by 3 bases, and 6 bases separated the two germline ends. The CDR3 here is CASKAEETQYF. The CDR3 bases are TGTGCCAGCAAAGCTGAAGAGACCCAGTACTTC.

The chain recombines TRBV7-6 with TRBJ1-3, with a weak D call TRBD1 (6 bases). Germline V gene sequence: CDR1 SGHVS, CDR2 FNYEAQ. V lost 5 bases and J lost 0, with 11 bases in between. This CDR3 has 15 amino acids. In DNA, the CDR3 is TGTGCCAGCAGCCTTGGGACAAGCTCTGGAAACACCATATATTTT. Translating gives CASSLGTSSGNTIYF.

V gene TRBV7-9 combines with J gene TRBJ1-1, with D maybe TRBD1 (6 bases). From germline, CDR1 is SEHNR and CDR2 FQNEAQ (reference sequence). This CDR3 is built from 15 residues. The germline V and J ends were trimmed by 5 bases and 6 bases, with 19 bases remaining between them. Here the CDR3 reads CASSPAVQGSAEAFF. For the CDR3, the DNA is TGTGCCAGCAGCCCAGCTGTACAGGGTAGCGCTGAAGCTTTCTTT.

CDR3 coding DNA: TGCGCCAGCAGCTTGGAGCAGGTACCCTACGAGCAGTACTTC. As protein: CASSLEQVPYEQYF. This chain uses TRBV5-1 with TRBJ2-7, with D unclear. The germline V gene has CDR1 SGHRS and CDR2 YFSETQ. This CDR3 contains 14 residues. Trimming pared 0 bases from V and 2 bases from J, leaving 9 bases between.

This rearrangement joins TRBV5-6 to TRBJ1-4; D unclear. CDR3 length: 15 amino acids. V lost 4 bases and J 10 bases, leaving 20 bases between the germline ends. From germline, CDR1 is SGHDT and CDR2 YYEEEE. DNA for the CDR3: TGTGCCAGCAGCCGAACCGGCCCCGAGGCGGGAAAACTGTTTTTT. The encoded protein is CASSRTGPEAGKLFF.